The rows below give T cell receptor beta chains drawn from one sample of a study of blood T cell repertoires in COVID-19. TCRdb keeps only in-frame clones here, not all; method: immunoSEQ multiplex PCR. The table lists 350,000 to 400,000 clones, around 87% of them singletons. The sequenced sample was PBMCs or T cells enriched from blood (not recorded which). The receptors derive from a man aged 40-50 years in a cohort exposed to, infected with or recovered from COVID-19 (not recorded which). Each CDR3 is given with its conserved first and last residue. Each record gives: V gene, D gene, J gene, clone size, CDR3 DNA, CDR3 protein. A D gene is named only where the DNA matches it firmly. Clone size is not always given. Where it is, it says once, few, many or a class for expanded clones.

TRBV5-1	TRBD1	TRBJ2-2	once	TGCGCCAGCGACAGGGGCGCGAACACCGGGGAGCTGTTTTTT	CASDRGANTGELFF
TRBV9	TRBD1	TRBJ2-7	-	TGTGCCAGCAGCTCCGGGACAGGGCGGGAGCAGTACTTC	CASSSGTGREQYF
TRBV5-1	TRBD2	TRBJ2-1	-	TGCGCCAGCAGCTTGCCCTTCCAGCGGGGAGGGAGGCGGTTCTTC	CASSLPFQRGGRRFF
TRBV24-1	TRBD2	TRBJ2-1	-	TGTGCCACCAGTGTCCACCCCACTAGCGGGAGGGCCAGGGATGAGCAGTTCTTC	CATSVHPTSGRARDEQFF
TRBV4-1	TRBD1	TRBJ1-5	-	TGCGCCAGCAGCCAGCACCCACAGGGGGTTCAGCCCCAGCATTTT	CASSQHPQGVQPQHF
TRBV7-8	-	TRBJ1-1	-	TGTGCCAGCAGCTTAATTGAACAGACCATGAACACTGAAGCTTTCTTT	CASSLIEQTMNTEAFF
TRBV13	-	TRBJ2-7	once	TGTGCCAGCAGCGCAAGCGACGGATCCTACGAGCAGTACTTC	CASSASDGSYEQYF
TRBV3-1/TRBV3-2	-	TRBJ2-1	-	TGTGCCAGCAGGGACTACAACAATGAGCAGTTCTTC	CASRDYNNEQFF
TRBV15	-	TRBJ2-7	-	TGTGCCACCAGCAGCGCCGAGACTAGGGGAACCGAGCAGTACTTC	CATSSAETRGTEQYF
TRBV7-2	-	TRBJ2-4	-	TGTGCCAGCAGCTTAGGCGGGGTTGGAAACATTCAGTACTTC	CASSLGGVGNIQYF
TRBV7-9	-	TRBJ2-3	many	TGTGCCAGCAGCTTATCAGGGTCCGATACGCAGTATTTT	CASSLSGSDTQYF
TRBV5-1	-	TRBJ2-3	once	TGCGCCAGCAGCTTGAGCAGGAGCACAGATACGCAGTATTTT	CASSLSRSTDTQYF
TRBV2	TRBD1	TRBJ1-4	-	TGTGCCAGCAGTGAACAGGGGGCAACTAATGAAAAACTGTTTTTT	CASSEQGATNEKLFF
TRBV20-1	-	TRBJ1-4	-	TGCAGTGCTAGTTCTGCAACTAATGAAAAACTGTTTTTT	CSASSATNEKLFF
TRBV7-6	TRBD2	TRBJ2-3	-	TGTGCCAGCAGCCCTGGTGTAACTAGCGGGAGAAGAGATACGCAGTATTTT	CASSPGVTSGRRDTQYF
TRBV5-5	-	TRBJ1-4	once	TGTGCCAGCAGCTTATGGACACCTGAAAAACTGTTTTTT	CASSLWTPEKLFF
TRBV5-1	TRBD1	TRBJ2-1	-	TGCGCCAGCAGCTGGGTGACAGGGGGTTACAATGAGCAGTTCTTC	CASSWVTGGYNEQFF
TRBV28	-	TRBJ2-1	-	TGTGCCAGCAGTGTCCCCCAACTAGTTGCCTACAATGAGCAGTTCTTC	CASSVPQLVAYNEQFF
TRBV28	TRBD2	TRBJ2-5	-	TGTGCCAGCAGTCTAACTAGCGGGAGGGCCGGGTGGCAAGAGACCCAGTACTTC	CASSLTSGRAGWQETQYF
TRBV6-5	-	TRBJ1-1	-	TGTGCCAACTCTCGTGCCCTGAACACTGAAGCTTTCTTT	CANSRALNTEAFF
TRBV7-2	-	TRBJ1-6	-	TGTGCCAGCAGCTTGGGACACACCTATAATTCACCCCTCCACTTT	CASSLGHTYNSPLHF
TRBV29-1	-	TRBJ1-2	-	TGCAGCGTTGTAAGGGGTCGAGCCTACACCTTC	CSVVRGRAYTF
TRBV7-9	-	TRBJ2-7	-	TGTGCCAGCAGCTTATGGACAGACTACGAGCAGTACTTC	CASSLWTDYEQYF
TRBV5-1	-	TRBJ2-3	-	TGCGCCAGCAGAGAGAAAACGACAGATACGCAGTATTTT	CASREKTTDTQYF
TRBV18	-	TRBJ1-5	-	TGTGCCAGCTCACGTGCGGGGGGGAGTCAGCCCCAGCATTTT	CASSRAGGSQPQHF
TRBV5-5	-	TRBJ1-3	-	TGTGCCAGCAGCTTGCAGCGGGGTACCGGAAACACCATATATTTT	CASSLQRGTGNTIYF
TRBV5-1	TRBD2	TRBJ2-1	-	TGCGCCAGCAGCTCGGGACTAGCGGGAGTCAATGAGCAGTTCTTC	CASSSGLAGVNEQFF
TRBV7-2	-	TRBJ1-6	-	TGTGCCAGCAGCTTGGGGGGGACGCCATCTTCACCCCTCCACTTT	CASSLGGTPSSPLHF
TRBV9	-	TRBJ1-3	-	TGTGCCAGCAACCCATTTCCCCCGGGACGGACAGTGAACACCATATATTTT	CASNPFPPGRTVNTIYF
TRBV28	-	TRBJ1-2	-	TGTGCCAGCGGGACTGATTATGGCTACACCTTC	CASGTDYGYTF
TRBV7-8	TRBD1	TRBJ1-2	once	TGTGCCAGCAGCCCCTCCAGAGGGGGCGTCAGCTATGGCTACACCTTC	CASSPSRGGVSYGYTF
TRBV7-8	TRBD2	TRBJ2-1	-	TGTGCCAGCAGCTCCACTCAGACTAGCATAGCCTACAATGAGCAGTTCTTC	CASSSTQTSIAYNEQFF